This T cell receptor beta chain was captured by sequencing in a study of CXCR3-negative and CXCR3-positive naive CD8 T cells. Findings and limits, study-wide: Naive cells used TRBV-TRBJ genes in much the same way whether CXCR3-negative or CXCR3-positive; memory cells did not. Naive cells that were CXCR3-positive had more hydrophobic TRB CDR3s (compared with CXCR3-negative naive cells). High diversity, comparable across both naive subsets, contrasted with much lower diversity in memory CD8+ cells.

The CDR3 consists of 15 residues. CDR1 is SGHDN, CDR2 FVKESK, per germline. In regard to this clonotype: Its target is not known.

All TRB cDNA libraries came from 5' RACE performed with UMI labels. TCRdb re-called the 5' RACE reads; every CDR3 protein appears as one record, without DNA. The table lists approximately 8,700 distinct CDR3 sequences. Every CD8+ subset sample held a few hundred thousand flow-sorted cells, done in triplicate. This clonotype was sampled from a human donor in good health. Some clones in this sample may be carry-over from other donors' samples. The sample consisted of naive CXCR3- CD8+ T cells from blood. Subset noted: CD45RO-CCR7+CD27+CD95- naive CD8+ T cells lacking CXCR3 (TNR3-). The genes are TRBV14 and TRBJ1-2; TCRdb lists TRBD1, though no DNA is available to test this call. The CDR3 loop reads CASSQEMRGTSSYTF.